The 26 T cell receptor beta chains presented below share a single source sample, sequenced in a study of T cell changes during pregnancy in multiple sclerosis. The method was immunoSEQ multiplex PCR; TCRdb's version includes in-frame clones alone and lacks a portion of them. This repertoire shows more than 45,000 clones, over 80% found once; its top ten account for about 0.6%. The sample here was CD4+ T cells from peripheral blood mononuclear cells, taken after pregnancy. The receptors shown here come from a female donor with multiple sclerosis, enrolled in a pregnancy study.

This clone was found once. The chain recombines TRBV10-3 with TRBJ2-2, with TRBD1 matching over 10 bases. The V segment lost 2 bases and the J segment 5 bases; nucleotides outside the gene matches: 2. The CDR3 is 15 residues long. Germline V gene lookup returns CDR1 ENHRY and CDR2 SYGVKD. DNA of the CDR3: TGTGCCATCAGTGAGGGGACAGGGGATACCGGGGAGCTGTTTTTT. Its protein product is CAISEGTGDTGELFF.

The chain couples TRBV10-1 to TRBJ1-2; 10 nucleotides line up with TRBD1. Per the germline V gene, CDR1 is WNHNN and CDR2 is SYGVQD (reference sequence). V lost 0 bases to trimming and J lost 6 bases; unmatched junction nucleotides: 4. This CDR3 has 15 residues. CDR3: CASSESGTGDNGYTF. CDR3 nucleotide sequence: TGCGCCAGCAGTGAGTCGGGGACAGGGGACAATGGCTACACCTTC.

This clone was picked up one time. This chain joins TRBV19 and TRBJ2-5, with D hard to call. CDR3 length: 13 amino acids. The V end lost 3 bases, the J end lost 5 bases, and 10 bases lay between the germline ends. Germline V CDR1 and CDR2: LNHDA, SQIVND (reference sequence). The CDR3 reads CASSIALVETQYF. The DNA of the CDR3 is TGTGCCAGTAGTATTGCCCTAGTGGAGACCCAGTACTTC.

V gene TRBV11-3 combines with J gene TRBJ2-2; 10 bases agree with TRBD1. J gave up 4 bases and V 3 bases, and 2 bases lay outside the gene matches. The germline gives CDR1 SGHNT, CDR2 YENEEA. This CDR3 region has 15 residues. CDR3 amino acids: CASSLTGGVTGELFF. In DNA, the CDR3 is TGTGCCAGCAGCTTGACAGGGGGCGTCACCGGGGAGCTGTTTTTT.

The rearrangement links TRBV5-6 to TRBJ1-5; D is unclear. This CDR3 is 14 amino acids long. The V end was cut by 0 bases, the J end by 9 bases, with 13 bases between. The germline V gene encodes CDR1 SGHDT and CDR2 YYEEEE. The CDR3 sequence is CASSLGRWNSPQHF. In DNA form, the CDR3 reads TGTGCCAGCAGCTTGGGCAGGTGGAATTCGCCCCAGCATTTT.

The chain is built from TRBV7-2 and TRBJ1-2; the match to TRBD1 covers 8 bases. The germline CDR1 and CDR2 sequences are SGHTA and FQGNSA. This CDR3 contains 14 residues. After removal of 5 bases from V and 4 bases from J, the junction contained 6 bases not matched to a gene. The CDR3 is CASSDTGGSYGYTF. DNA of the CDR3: TGTGCCAGCAGCGATACAGGGGGATCCTATGGCTACACCTTC.

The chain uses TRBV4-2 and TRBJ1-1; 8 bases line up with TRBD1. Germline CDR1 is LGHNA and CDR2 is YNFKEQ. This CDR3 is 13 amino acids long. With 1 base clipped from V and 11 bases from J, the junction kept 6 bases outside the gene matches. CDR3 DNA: TGTGCCAGCAGCCAAGGGACAGGGCGGAGGGCTTTCTTT. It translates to CASSQGTGRRAFF.

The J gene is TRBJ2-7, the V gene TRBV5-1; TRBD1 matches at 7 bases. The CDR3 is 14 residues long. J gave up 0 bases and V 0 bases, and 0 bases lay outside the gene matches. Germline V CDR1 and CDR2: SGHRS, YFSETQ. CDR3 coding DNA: TGCGCCAGCAGCTTGGGGGACAGCTCCTACGAGCAGTACTTC. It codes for CASSLGDSSYEQYF.

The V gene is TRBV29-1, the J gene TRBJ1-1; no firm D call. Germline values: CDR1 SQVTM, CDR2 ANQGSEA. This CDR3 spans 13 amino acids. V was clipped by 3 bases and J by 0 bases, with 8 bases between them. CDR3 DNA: TGCAGCGTTGATAACAGACTGAACACTGAAGCTTTCTTT. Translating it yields CSVDNRLNTEAFF.

DNA of the CDR3: TGTGCCAGCAAGAGGAGTGCTAGTGGCACAGATACGCAGTATTTT. As protein: CASKRSASGTDTQYF. This chain uses TRBV7-3 with TRBJ2-3; D remains unclear. The length of the CDR3 is 15 residues. CDR1 and CDR2 from the germline V gene are SGHTA and FQGTGA. Trimming left V 7 bases short and J 1 base short, with 15 bases between.

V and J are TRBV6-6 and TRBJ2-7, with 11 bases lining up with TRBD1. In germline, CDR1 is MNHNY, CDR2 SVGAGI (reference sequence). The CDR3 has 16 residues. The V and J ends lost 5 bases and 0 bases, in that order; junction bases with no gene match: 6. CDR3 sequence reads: CASSGSGTGGSYEQYF. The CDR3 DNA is TGTGCCAGCAGTGGGTCCGGGACAGGGGGCTCCTACGAGCAGTACTTC.

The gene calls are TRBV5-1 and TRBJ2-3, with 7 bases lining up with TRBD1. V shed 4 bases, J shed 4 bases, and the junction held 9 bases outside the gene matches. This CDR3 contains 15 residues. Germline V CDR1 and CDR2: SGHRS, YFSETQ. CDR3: CASSRGQRTSDTQYF. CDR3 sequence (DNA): TGCGCCAGCAGCCGGGGACAGAGGACTTCAGATACGCAGTATTTT. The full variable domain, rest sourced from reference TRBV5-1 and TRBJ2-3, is KAGVTQTPRYLIKTRGQQVTLSCSPISGHRSVSWYQQTPGQGLQFLFEYFSETQRNKGNFPGRFSGRQFSNSRSEMNVSTLELGDSALYLCASSRGQRTSDTQYFGPGTRLTVL.

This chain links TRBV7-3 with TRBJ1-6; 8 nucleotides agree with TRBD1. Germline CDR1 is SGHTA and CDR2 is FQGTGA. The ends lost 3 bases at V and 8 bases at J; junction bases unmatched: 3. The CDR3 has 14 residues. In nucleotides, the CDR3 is TGTGCCAGCAGCTTCCAGGGGGCGGATTCACCCCTCCACTTT. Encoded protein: CASSFQGADSPLHF.

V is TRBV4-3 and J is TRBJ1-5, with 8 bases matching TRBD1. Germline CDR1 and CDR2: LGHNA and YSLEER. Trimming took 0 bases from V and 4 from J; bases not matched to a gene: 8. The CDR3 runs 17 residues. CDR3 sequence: CASSQEVGRQGNQPQHF. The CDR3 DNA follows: TGCGCCAGCAGCCAAGAAGTGGGGCGACAGGGGAATCAGCCCCAGCATTTT.

In DNA, the CDR3 is TGTGCCAGCAGTGTGGGACAGAACTATGGCTACACCTTC. As protein: CASSVGQNYGYTF. V gene TRBV2 combines with J gene TRBJ1-2; 7 nucleotides match TRBD1. CDR3 size: 13 residues. Per germline, CDR1 SNHLY and CDR2 FYNNEI. With 4 bases clipped from V and 2 bases from J, the junction kept 1 base outside the gene matches.

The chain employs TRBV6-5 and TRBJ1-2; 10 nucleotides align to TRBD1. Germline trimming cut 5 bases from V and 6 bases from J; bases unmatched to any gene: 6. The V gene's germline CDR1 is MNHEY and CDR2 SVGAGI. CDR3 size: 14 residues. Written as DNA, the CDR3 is TGTGCCAGCAGTCCAGGGACAGGGGTCCATGGCTACACCTTC. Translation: CASSPGTGVHGYTF.

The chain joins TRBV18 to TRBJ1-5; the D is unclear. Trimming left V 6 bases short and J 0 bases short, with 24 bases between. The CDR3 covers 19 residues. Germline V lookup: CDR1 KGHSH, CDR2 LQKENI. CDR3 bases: TGTGCCAGCTCTCCTTCCTGGAGGGAGGATTATTATAGCAATCAGCCCCAGCATTTT. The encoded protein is CASSPSWREDYYSNQPQHF.

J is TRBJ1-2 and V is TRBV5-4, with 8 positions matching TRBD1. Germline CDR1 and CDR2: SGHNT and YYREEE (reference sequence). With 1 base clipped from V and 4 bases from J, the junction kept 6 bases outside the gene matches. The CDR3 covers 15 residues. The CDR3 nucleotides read TGTGCCAGCAGCTTGCCGGACAGGGCCTCCTATGGCTACACCTTC. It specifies CASSLPDRASYGYTF.

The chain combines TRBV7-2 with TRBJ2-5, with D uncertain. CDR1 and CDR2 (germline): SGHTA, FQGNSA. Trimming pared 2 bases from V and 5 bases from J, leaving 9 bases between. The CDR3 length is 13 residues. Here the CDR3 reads CASSLIAQETQYF. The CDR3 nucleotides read TGTGCCAGCAGCTTAATCGCTCAGGAGACCCAGTACTTC.

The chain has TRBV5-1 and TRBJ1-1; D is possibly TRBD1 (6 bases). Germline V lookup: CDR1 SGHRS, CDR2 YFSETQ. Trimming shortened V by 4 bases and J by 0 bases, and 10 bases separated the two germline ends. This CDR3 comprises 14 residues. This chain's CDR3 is CASSTQGLNTEAFF. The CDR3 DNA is TGCGCCAGCAGCACACAGGGCTTGAACACTGAAGCTTTCTTT.

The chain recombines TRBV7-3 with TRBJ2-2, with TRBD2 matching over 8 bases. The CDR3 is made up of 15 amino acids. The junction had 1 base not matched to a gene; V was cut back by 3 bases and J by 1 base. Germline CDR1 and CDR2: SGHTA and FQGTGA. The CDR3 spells CASSLSGGNTGELFF. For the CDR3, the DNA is TGTGCCAGCAGCTTGAGCGGGGGGAACACCGGGGAGCTGTTTTTT.

The CDR3: CASSPEGSSGNTIYF. The CDR3 DNA follows: TGTGCCAGCAGCCCGGAGGGGTCCTCTGGAAACACCATATATTTT. The gene calls are TRBV7-2 and TRBJ1-3, with D perhaps TRBD1 (5 bases). The V gene lost 5 bases and the J gene lost 0 bases, with 11 bases spanning the gap. This CDR3 spans 15 amino acids. Germline lookup yields CDR1 SGHTA and CDR2 FQGNSA.

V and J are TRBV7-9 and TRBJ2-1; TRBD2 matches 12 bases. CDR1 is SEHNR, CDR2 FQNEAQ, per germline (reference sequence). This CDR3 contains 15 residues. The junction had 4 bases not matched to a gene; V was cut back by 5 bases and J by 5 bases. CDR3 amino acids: CASSTGLAGHNEQFF. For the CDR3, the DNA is TGTGCCAGCAGCACGGGACTAGCGGGCCACAATGAGCAGTTCTTC. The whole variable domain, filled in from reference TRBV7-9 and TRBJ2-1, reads DTGVSQNPRHKITKRGQNVTFRCDPISEHNRLYWYRQTLGQGPEFLTYFQNEAQLEKSRLLSDRFSAERPKGSFSTLEIQRTEQGDSAMYLCASSTGLAGHNEQFFGPGTRLTVL.

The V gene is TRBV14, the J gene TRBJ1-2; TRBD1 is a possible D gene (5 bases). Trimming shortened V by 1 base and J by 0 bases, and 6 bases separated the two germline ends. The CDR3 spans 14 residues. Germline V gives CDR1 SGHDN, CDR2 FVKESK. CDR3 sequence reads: CASSQGGANYGYTF. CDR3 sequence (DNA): TGTGCCAGCAGCCAAGGGGGCGCTAACTATGGCTACACCTTC.

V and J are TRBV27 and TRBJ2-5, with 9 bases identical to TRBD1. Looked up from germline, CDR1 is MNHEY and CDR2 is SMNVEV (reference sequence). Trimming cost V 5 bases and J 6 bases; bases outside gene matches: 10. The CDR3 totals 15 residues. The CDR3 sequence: CASSRGGTGRKTQYF. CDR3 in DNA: TGTGCCAGCAGTCGTGGGGGGACAGGGAGGAAGACCCAGTACTTC.

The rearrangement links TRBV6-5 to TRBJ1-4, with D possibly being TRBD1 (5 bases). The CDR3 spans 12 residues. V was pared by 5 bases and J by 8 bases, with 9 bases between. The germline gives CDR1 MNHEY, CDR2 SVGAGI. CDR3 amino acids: CASSMGPEKLFF. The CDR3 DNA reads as TGTGCCAGCAGTATGGGGCCGGAAAAACTGTTTTTT.